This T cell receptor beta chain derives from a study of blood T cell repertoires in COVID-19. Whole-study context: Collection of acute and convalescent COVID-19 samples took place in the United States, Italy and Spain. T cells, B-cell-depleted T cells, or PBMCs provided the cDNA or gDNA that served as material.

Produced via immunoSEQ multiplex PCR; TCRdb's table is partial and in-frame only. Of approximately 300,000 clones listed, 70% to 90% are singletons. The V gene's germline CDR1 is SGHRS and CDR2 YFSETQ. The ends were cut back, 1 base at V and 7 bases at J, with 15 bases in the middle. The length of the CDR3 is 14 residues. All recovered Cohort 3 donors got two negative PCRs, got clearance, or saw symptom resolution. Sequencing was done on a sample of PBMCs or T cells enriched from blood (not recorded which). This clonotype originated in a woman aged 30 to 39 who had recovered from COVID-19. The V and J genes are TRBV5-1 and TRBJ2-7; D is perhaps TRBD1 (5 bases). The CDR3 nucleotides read TGCGCCAGCAGCTTGACGCGACAAAAGGGGGAGCAGTACTTC. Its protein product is CASSLTRQKGEQYF.